The 24 T cell receptor beta chains reported below all come from one sample, sequenced in a study of blood T cell repertoires in COVID-19 (dated by TCRdb to the early 2020s). The protocol used for the library was the immunoSEQ multiplex PCR assay. TCRdb took this table from immuneACCESS and kept in-frame rearrangements with V and J called. Such tables lack part of the clones; where checked against another copy, unresolved V genes explain under half of the gap, and the rest is unexplained. The sample table shows about 220,000 clones, and 65% to 85% are seen once. In total, the top ten clones hold around 13% of the sample. The specimen was peripheral blood. These receptors were collected from a human donor in a cohort sampled during active COVID-19.

The V gene is TRBV19, the J gene TRBJ1-5; 8 bases line up with TRBD1. The CDR3 is 16 residues long. V dropped 5 bases and J dropped 3; count of bases not matched to a gene: 9. Germline-derived CDR1 and CDR2 are LNHDA and SQIVND (reference sequence). As DNA, the CDR3 is TGTGCCAGTAGTCCCCTCGACAGGGGATTCAATCAGCCCCAGCATTTT. Residues: CASSPLDRGFNQPQHF.

This clone occurred many times. The genes are TRBV7-3 and TRBJ2-4; 7 bases agree with TRBD2. The J segment lost 6 bases and the V segment lost 1 base, leaving 6 bases of the junction unmatched. Germline-derived CDR1 and CDR2 are SGHTA and FQGTGA. The length of the CDR3 is 15 residues. CDR3 in amino acids: CASSLSGVAGNIQYF. Written as DNA, the CDR3 is TGTGCCAGCAGCTTAAGTGGAGTAGCGGGAAACATTCAGTACTTC.

The J gene is TRBJ2-7, the V gene TRBV2; the D gene is possibly TRBD2 (6 bases). This CDR3 region has 16 residues. Trimming took off 1 base at V and 1 base at J, with 14 bases between the two ends. Germline CDR1 reads SNHLY; CDR2 reads FYNNEI. The CDR3 coding sequence is TGTGCCAGCAGTGAAGGCTGGCCGGCGGGGTCCTACGAGCAGTACTTC. It translates to CASSEGWPAGSYEQYF.

The chain joins TRBV4-3 to TRBJ2-7, with D perhaps TRBD2 (5 bases). Between the trimmed V and J ends, which lost 4 bases and 6 bases, there was a span of 22 bases. The CDR3 sequence is 16 residues long. Looked up from germline, CDR1 is LGHNA and CDR2 is YSLEER. The CDR3, as DNA: TGCGCCAGCAGCCTCTCGGGCCCAGAGGCTGGAGGCGAGCAGTACTTC. Its translation is CASSLSGPEAGGEQYF.

This rearrangement joins TRBV6-6 to TRBJ2-1; D not resolved. Between the trimmed V and J ends, which lost 2 bases and 1 base, there was a span of 6 bases. CDR3 length: 14 residues. Per the germline V gene, CDR1 is MNHNY and CDR2 is SVGAGI (reference sequence). DNA of the CDR3: TGTGCCAGCAGTTACGCACAGTCCTACAATGAGCAGTTCTTC. Translated, it gives CASSYAQSYNEQFF.

The chain combines TRBV10-3 with TRBJ2-1, with a tentative D call TRBD2 (6 bases). There are 14 residues in the CDR3. CDR1 is ENHRY and CDR2 is SYGVKD in the germline V gene. V dropped 8 bases and J dropped 12 bases, with 23 bases sitting between them. CDR3: CAIGSPSADLGQFF. CDR3 DNA: TGTGCCATCGGGTCGCCTAGCGCCGACTTAGGGCAGTTCTTC.

This clone occurred a few times. The genes are TRBV6-5 and TRBJ1-1; 8 bases map to TRBD1. This CDR3 comprises 13 residues. V shed 6 bases, J shed 7 bases, and the junction held 7 bases outside the gene matches. From germline, CDR1 is MNHEY and CDR2 SVGAGI. Here the CDR3 DNA reads TGTGCCAGCAGCTATAATGACAGGGGTGAAGCTTTCTTT. Its translation: CASSYNDRGEAFF.

The J gene is TRBJ2-7, the V gene TRBV9; tentatively, D is TRBD1 (6 bases). Trimming shortened V by 3 bases and J by 2 bases, and 9 bases separated the two germline ends. CDR3 length: 13 amino acids. Germline V gene data show CDR1 as SGDLS and CDR2 as YYNGEE. The DNA for the CDR3 is TGTGCCAGCAGCGCCGGACAGACCTACGAGCAGTACTTC. Amino acid sequence: CASSAGQTYEQYF.

V gene TRBV9 combines with J gene TRBJ2-4; perhaps TRBD2 as D (5 bases). Trimming left V 4 bases short and J 6 bases short, with 20 bases between. The length of the CDR3 is 16 residues. CDR1 is SGDLS, CDR2 YYNGEE, per germline. In DNA form, the CDR3 reads TGTGCCAGCAGCCCCCAGGCGGGCAGGATGGGAAACATTCAGTACTTC. It is translated as CASSPQAGRMGNIQYF.

This clone was seen once. The V call is TRBV11-2, the J call TRBJ1-6; no clear D. Germline V gene sequence: CDR1 SGHAT, CDR2 FQNNGV. V dropped 0 bases and J dropped 9 bases, with 6 bases sitting between them. The CDR3 length is 13 residues. In nucleotides, the CDR3 is TGTGCCAGCAGCTTAGATCAGGTTTCACCCCTCCACTTT. Protein: CASSLDQVSPLHF.

The V call is TRBV13, the J call TRBJ2-3; 7 bases are shared with TRBD2. Germline V lookup: CDR1 PRHDT, CDR2 FYEKMQ (reference sequence). This CDR3 has 17 amino acids. The V gene end was trimmed by 5 bases and the J gene end by 1 base; junction bases not matched to a gene: 12. CDR3 loop: CASSVEGGTTGTDTQYF. In DNA form, the CDR3 reads TGTGCCAGCAGCGTGGAGGGAGGGACGACCGGCACAGATACGCAGTATTTT.

Only a few counts were recorded for this clone. This chain joins TRBV15 and TRBJ2-7; weak D call: TRBD1 (5 bases). Trimming took 2 bases from V and 4 from J, leaving 12 bases between them. Germline values: CDR1 LNHNV, CDR2 YYDKDF (reference sequence). The CDR3 consists of 14 residues. CDR3 sequence: CATSRTGRQYEQYF. CDR3 sequence (DNA): TGTGCCACCAGCAGAACAGGACGGCAGTACGAGCAGTACTTC.

The chain is built from TRBV5-1 and TRBJ2-5; 15 bases fit TRBD2. The germline CDR1 and CDR2 sequences are SGHRS and YFSETQ. This CDR3 comprises 14 residues. With V trimmed by 7 bases and J by 5 bases, 3 bases remained unmatched. CDR3 in DNA: TGCGCCAGCGGACTAGCGGGGGGGCAGGAGACCCAGTACTTC. It translates to CASGLAGGQETQYF. The full variable domain, with the rest looked up from reference TRBV5-1 and TRBJ2-5, is KAGVTQTPRYLIKTRGQQVTLSCSPISGHRSVSWYQQTPGQGLQFLFEYFSETQRNKGNFPGRFSGRQFSNSRSEMNVSTLELGDSALYLCASGLAGGQETQYFGPGTRLLVL.

The chain is built from TRBV19 and TRBJ2-3; 13 nucleotides line up with TRBD2. Germline assignment: CDR1 LNHDA and CDR2 SQIVND (reference sequence). This CDR3 has 17 residues. The V and J ends lost 3 bases and 8 bases, in that order; junction bases with no gene match: 11. CDR3 residues: CASSMVAGTSGVTTQYF. The DNA for the CDR3 is TGTGCCAGTAGTATGGTTGCCGGGACTAGCGGGGTGACTACGCAGTATTTT.

This sequence joins TRBV9 and TRBJ2-2; D is perhaps TRBD2 (6 bases). There are 16 residues in the CDR3. Germline CDR1 reads SGDLS; CDR2 reads YYNGEE. Trimming took 0 bases from V and 4 from J, leaving 13 bases between them. The DNA of the CDR3 is TGTGCCAGCAGCGTAGGGGCGGGAACAACCACCGGGGAGCTGTTTTTT. Translated: CASSVGAGTTTGELFF.

In this sample, this clone turned up once. CDR3 loop: CASRKGQGAAQPQHF. CDR3 nucleotide sequence: TGTGCCAGTAGAAAAGGACAGGGGGCGGCTCAGCCCCAGCATTTT. The chain is built from TRBV19 and TRBJ1-5; 11 bases line up with TRBD1. The CDR3 length is 15 residues. In germline, CDR1 is LNHDA, CDR2 SQIVND (reference sequence). Trimming removed 6 bases from V and 6 bases from J; junction bases left unmatched: 7.

This chain uses TRBV18 with TRBJ1-1; TRBD1 might be the D (5 bases). This CDR3 is built from 14 residues. The V end lost 0 bases, the J end lost 0 bases, and 5 bases lay between the germline ends. Germline V CDR1 and CDR2: KGHSH, LQKENI. Here the CDR3 reads CASSPPGVNTEAFF. DNA for the CDR3: TGTGCCAGCTCACCACCAGGGGTGAACACTGAAGCTTTCTTT.

V is TRBV30 and J is TRBJ2-7, with 9 bases fitting TRBD2. Trimming cost V 0 bases and J 2 bases; bases outside gene matches: 20. Germline V gives CDR1 GTSNPN, CDR2 SVGIG (reference sequence). The CDR3 is 20 residues long. This chain's CDR3 is CAWSVQRVQIAGERAYEQYF. In nucleotides, the CDR3 is TGTGCCTGGAGTGTACAACGGGTCCAAATAGCGGGAGAGAGGGCCTACGAGCAGTACTTC.

The gene calls are TRBV5-1 and TRBJ2-6, with D possibly matching TRBD2 (5 bases). CDR3 size: 16 residues. Trimming took 0 bases from V and 3 from J, leaving 10 bases between them. CDR1 and CDR2 from the germline V gene are SGHRS and YFSETQ. In nucleotides, the CDR3 is TGCGCCAGCAGCTTGGAAGGCGGGTTTGGGGCCAACGTCCTGACTTTC. Translating gives CASSLEGGFGANVLTF.

This clone was found once. The chain couples TRBV5-8 to TRBJ1-3; D remains unclear. This CDR3 is built from 14 residues. Germline CDR1 is SGHTS and CDR2 is YDEGEE. The V end was cut by 2 bases, the J end by 4 bases, with 10 bases between. CDR3 residues: CASSLKAAGNTIYF. The CDR3 nucleotides are TGTGCCAGCAGCTTAAAGGCAGCGGGAAACACCATATATTTT.

This chain connects TRBV5-5 to TRBJ1-4; weak D call: TRBD1 (5 bases). Trimming took off 4 bases at V and 7 bases at J, with 14 bases between the two ends. This CDR3 comprises 14 residues. Germline CDR1 is SGHKS and CDR2 is YYEKEE (reference sequence). CDR3 nucleotides: TGTGCCAGCAGCGACACAAGGGGAGGTGAAAAACTGTTTTTT. Translating it yields CASSDTRGGEKLFF.

CDR3 in DNA: TGCAGTGCTAGTCCCCTTCTACGGACAGCCACCGGGGAGCTGTTTTTT. Translating gives CSASPLLRTATGELFF. The rearrangement links TRBV20-1 to TRBJ2-2; D is possibly TRBD1 (6 bases). V lost 3 bases to trimming and J lost 4 bases, with 18 bases between them. The CDR3 is 16 amino acids. The germline V gene has CDR1 DFQATT and CDR2 SNEGSKA (reference sequence).

This clone was counted only a few times. This chain connects TRBV7-8 to TRBJ1-4; D might be TRBD1 (5 bases). V lost 0 bases and J lost 7, with 15 bases in between. The V gene's germline CDR1 is SGHVS and CDR2 FQNEAQ. There are 16 residues in the CDR3. The CDR3 DNA reads TGTGCCAGCAGCTTAGCGCGGGGACTTAATACTGAAAAACTGTTTTTT. It yields the protein CASSLARGLNTEKLFF.

The gene calls are TRBV3-1 (or the pseudogene TRBV3-2) and TRBJ2-7, with D tentatively TRBD1 (6 bases). Germline CDR1 and CDR2: LGHDT and YNNKEL (reference sequence). This CDR3 region has 13 residues. Trimming took off 4 bases at V and 6 bases at J, with 13 bases between the two ends. In DNA form, the CDR3 reads TGTGCCAGCAGCCTGACACAGGGCGGCGAGCAGTACTTC. This sequence encodes CASSLTQGGEQYF.